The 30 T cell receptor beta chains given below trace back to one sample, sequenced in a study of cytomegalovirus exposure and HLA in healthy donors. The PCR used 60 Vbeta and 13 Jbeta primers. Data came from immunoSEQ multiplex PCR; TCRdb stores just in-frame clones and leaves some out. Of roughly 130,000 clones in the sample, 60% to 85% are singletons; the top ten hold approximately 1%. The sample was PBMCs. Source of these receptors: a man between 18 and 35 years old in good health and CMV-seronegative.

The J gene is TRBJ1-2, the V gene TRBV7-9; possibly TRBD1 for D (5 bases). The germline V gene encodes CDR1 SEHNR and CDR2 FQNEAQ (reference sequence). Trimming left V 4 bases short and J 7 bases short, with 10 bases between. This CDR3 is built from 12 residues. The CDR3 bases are TGTGCCAGCAGCTCCCCCGGGGGTGGCTACACCTTC. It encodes CASSSPGGGYTF.

CDR3 sequence (DNA): TGCGCCAGCACCCAGGTTGCGGGGGCGCACGGGGAGCTGTTTTTT. Residues: CASTQVAGAHGELFF. V is TRBV5-1 and J is TRBJ2-2; possibly TRBD2 for D (7 bases). The V end lost 6 bases, the J end lost 7 bases, and 19 bases lay between the germline ends. CDR1 and CDR2 from the germline V gene are SGHRS and YFSETQ. This CDR3 has 15 amino acids.

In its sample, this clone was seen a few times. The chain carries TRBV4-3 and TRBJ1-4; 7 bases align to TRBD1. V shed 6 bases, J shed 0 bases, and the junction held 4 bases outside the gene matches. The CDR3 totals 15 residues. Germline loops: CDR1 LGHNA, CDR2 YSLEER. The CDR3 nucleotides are TGCGCCAGCAGGACAGGGCGAACAACTAATGAAAAACTGTTTTTT. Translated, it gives CASRTGRTTNEKLFF.

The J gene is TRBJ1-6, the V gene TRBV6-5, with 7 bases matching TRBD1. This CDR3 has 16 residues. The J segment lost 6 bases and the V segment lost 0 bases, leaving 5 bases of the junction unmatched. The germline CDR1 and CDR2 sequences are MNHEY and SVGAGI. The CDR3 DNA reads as TGTGCCAGCAGTTACTCGGCGGGACAGCTTAATTCACCCCTCCACTTT. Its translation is CASSYSAGQLNSPLHF.

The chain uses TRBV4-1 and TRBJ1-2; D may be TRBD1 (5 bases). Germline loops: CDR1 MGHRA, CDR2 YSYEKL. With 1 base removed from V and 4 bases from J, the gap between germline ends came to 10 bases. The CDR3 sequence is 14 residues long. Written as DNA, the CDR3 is TGCGCCAGCAGCCAAGTGGGGACTGGCTATGGCTACACCTTC. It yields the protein CASSQVGTGYGYTF.

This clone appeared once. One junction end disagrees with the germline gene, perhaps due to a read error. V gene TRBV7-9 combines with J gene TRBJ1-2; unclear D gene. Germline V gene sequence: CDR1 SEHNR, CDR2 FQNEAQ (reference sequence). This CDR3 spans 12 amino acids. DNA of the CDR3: TGTTCCAGCAGCCCTCGTGAGGATGGCTACACCTTC. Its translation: CSSSPREDGYTF.

In nucleotides, the CDR3 is TGTGCCAGCAGCTTAAAAAACAGGAACTATGGCTACACCTTC. Protein sequence: CASSLKNRNYGYTF. The chain carries TRBV7-2 and TRBJ1-2; TRBD1 might be the D (5 bases). V was shortened by 2 bases and J by 2 bases, with 9 bases between the two germline ends. Germline V gene sequence: CDR1 SGHTA, CDR2 FQGNSA. This CDR3 has 14 residues.

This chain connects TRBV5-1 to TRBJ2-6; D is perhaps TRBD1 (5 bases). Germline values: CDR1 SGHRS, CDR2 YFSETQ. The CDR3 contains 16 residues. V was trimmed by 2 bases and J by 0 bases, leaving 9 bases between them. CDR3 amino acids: CASSFDSSSGANVLTF. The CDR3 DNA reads TGCGCCAGCAGCTTTGACAGCAGCTCTGGGGCCAACGTCCTGACTTTC.

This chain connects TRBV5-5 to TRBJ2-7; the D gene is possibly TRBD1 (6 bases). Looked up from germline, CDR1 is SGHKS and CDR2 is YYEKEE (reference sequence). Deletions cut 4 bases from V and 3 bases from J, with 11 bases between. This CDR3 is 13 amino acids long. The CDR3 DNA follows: TGTGCCAGCAGCGTCGGGACACTCTACGAGCAGTACTTC. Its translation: CASSVGTLYEQYF.

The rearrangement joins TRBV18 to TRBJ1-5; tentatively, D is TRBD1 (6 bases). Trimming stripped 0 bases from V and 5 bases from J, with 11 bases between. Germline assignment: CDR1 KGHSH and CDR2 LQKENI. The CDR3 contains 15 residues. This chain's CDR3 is CASSPPGRGYQPQHF. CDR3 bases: TGTGCCAGCTCACCACCGGGCAGGGGCTATCAGCCCCAGCATTTT.

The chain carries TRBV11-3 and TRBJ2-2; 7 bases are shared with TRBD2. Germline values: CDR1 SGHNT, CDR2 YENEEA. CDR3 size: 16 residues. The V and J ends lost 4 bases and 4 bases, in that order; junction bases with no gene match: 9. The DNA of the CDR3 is TGTGCCAGCAGCTCCAGCGGGGCCTGGGGCACCGGGGAGCTGTTTTTT. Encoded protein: CASSSSGAWGTGELFF.

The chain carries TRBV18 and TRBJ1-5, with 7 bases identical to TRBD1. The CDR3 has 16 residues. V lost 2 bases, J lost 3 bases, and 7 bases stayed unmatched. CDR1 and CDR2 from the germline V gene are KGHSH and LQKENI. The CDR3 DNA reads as TGTGCCAGCTCACCATTAGGGGGCGCGGACAATCAGCCCCAGCATTTT. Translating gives CASSPLGGADNQPQHF.

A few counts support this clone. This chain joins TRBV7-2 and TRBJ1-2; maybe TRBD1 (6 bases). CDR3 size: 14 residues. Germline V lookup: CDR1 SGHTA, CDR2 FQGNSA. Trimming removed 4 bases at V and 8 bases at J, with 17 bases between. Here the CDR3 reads CASSSPKTGGGYTF. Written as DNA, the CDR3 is TGTGCCAGCAGCTCCCCCAAGACAGGCGGCGGCTACACCTTC.

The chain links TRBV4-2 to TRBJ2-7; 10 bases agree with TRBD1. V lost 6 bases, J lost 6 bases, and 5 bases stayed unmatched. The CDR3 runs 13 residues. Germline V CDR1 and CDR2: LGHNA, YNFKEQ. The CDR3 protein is CASSPGTGVEQYF. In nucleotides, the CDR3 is TGTGCCAGCAGTCCCGGGACAGGGGTCGAGCAGTACTTC.

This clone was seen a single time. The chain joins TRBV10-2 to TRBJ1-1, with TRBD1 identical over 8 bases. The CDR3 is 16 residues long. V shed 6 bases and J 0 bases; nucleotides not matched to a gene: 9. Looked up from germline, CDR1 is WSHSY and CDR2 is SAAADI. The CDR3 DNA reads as TGCGCCAGCAGAGAGGACAGGGAATCATTGAACACTGAAGCTTTCTTT. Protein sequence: CASREDRESLNTEAFF.

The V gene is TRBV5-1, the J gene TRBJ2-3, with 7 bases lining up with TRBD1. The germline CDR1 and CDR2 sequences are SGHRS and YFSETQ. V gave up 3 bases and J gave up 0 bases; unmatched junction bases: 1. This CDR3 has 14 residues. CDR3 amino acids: CASSWDSSTDTQYF. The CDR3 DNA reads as TGCGCCAGCAGCTGGGACAGCAGCACAGATACGCAGTATTTT.

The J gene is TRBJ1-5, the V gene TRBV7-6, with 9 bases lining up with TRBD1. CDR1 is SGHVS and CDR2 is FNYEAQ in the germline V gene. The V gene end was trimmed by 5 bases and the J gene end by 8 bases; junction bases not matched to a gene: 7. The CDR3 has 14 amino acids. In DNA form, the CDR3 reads TGTGCCAGCAGCCTCGGACAGGGGAGCGAGCCCCAGCATTTT. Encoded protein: CASSLGQGSEPQHF.

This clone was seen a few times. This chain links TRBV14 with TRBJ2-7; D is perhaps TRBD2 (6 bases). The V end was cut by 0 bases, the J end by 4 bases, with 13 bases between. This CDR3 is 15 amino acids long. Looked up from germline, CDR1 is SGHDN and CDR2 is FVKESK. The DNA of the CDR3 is TGTGCCAGCAGCCAAGATGGCCGGGGGTGGTACGAGCAGTACTTC. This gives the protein CASSQDGRGWYEQYF.

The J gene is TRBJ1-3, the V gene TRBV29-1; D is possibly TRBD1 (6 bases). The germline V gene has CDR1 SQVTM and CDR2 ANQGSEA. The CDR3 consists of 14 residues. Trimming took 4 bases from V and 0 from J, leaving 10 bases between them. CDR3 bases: TGCAGCGTTGCTGGCAGGGGCTCTGGAAACACCATATATTTT. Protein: CSVAGRGSGNTIYF.

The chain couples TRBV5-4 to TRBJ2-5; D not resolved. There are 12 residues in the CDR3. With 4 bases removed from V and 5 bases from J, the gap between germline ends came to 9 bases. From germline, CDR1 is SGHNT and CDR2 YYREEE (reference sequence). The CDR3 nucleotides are TGTGCCAGCAGCCATCTAAGTGAGACCCAGTACTTC. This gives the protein CASSHLSETQYF.

Written as DNA, the CDR3 is TGTGCCACCAGCAGCATCACAGGAATCGAAGCGAATGAAAAACTGTTTTTT. This encodes CATSSITGIEANEKLFF. The gene calls are TRBV15 and TRBJ1-4; a possible D gene is TRBD1 (5 bases). Trimming removed 3 bases from V and 5 bases from J, with 19 bases in between. The CDR3 sequence is 17 residues long. The V gene's germline CDR1 is LNHNV and CDR2 YYDKDF (reference sequence). Drawing the rest from reference TRBV15 and TRBJ1-4, the complete variable domain is DAMVIQNPRYQVTQFGKPVTLSCSQTLNHNVMYWYQQKSSQAPKLLFHYYDKDFNNEADTPDNFQSRRPNTSFCFLDIRSPGLGDTAMYLCATSSITGIEANEKLFFGSGTQLSVL.

CDR3 amino acids: CASSSYSPLHF. CDR3 DNA sequence: TGTGCCAGCAGCTCCTATTCACCCCTCCACTTT. The V call is TRBV5-8, the J call TRBJ1-6; D is ambiguous. V was clipped by 3 bases and J by 8 bases, with 3 bases between them. This CDR3 has 11 amino acids. Germline assignment: CDR1 SGHTS and CDR2 YDEGEE.

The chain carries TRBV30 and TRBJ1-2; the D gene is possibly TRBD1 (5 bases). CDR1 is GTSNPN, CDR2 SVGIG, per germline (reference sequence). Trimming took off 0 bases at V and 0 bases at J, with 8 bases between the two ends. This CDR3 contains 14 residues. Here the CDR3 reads CAWSVDSSNYGYTF. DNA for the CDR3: TGTGCCTGGAGTGTTGACAGCTCTAACTATGGCTACACCTTC.

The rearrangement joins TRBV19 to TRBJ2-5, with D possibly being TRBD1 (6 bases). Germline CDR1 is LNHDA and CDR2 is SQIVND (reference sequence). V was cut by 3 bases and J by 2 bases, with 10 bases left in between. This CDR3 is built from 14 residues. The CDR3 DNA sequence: TGTGCCAGTAGTATGAGTGGACAGCAAGAGACCCAGTACTTC. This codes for CASSMSGQQETQYF.

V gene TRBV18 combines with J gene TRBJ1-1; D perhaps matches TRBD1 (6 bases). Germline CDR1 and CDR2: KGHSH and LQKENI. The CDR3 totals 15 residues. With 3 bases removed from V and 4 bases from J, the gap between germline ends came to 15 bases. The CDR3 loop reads CASSPLGARVTEAFF. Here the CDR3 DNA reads TGTGCCAGCTCACCGTTGGGGGCCAGGGTCACTGAAGCTTTCTTT.

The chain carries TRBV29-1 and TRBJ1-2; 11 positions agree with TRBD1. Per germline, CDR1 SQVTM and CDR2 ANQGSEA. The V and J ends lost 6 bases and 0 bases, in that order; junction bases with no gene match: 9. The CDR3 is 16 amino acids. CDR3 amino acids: CSVVLGQGAANYGYTF. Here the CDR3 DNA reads TGCAGCGTCGTACTTGGACAGGGGGCGGCTAACTATGGCTACACCTTC.

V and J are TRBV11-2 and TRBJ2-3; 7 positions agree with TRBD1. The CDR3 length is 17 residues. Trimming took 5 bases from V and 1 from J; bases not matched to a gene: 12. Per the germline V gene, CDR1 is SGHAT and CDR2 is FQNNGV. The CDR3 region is CASSPQSRGIGTDTQYF. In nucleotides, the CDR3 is TGTGCCAGCAGCCCACAGTCCAGGGGGATAGGCACAGATACGCAGTATTTT.

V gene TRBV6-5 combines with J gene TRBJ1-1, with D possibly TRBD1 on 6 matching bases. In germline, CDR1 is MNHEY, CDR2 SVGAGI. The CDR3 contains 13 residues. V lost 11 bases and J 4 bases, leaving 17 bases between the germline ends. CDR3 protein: CAVGGRGSTEAFF. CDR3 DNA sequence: TGTGCCGTGGGGGGGCGTGGTTCCACTGAAGCTTTCTTT.

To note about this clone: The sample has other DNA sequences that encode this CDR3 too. The DNA of the CDR3 is TGCGCCAGCAGCCAAGCGCCTCTTGGACAGGGTAGCCACGAGCAGTACTTC. It codes for CASSQAPLGQGSHEQYF. The chain couples TRBV4-3 to TRBJ2-7, with 8 bases aligning to TRBD1. The CDR3 is made up of 17 amino acids. Germline V gene sequence: CDR1 LGHNA, CDR2 YSLEER. The J segment lost 5 bases and the V segment lost 1 base, leaving 13 bases of the junction unmatched.

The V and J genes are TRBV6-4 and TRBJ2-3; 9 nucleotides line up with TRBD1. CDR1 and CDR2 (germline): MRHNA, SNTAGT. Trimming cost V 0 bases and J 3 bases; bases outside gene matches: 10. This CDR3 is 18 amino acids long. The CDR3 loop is CASSDSSPGGTGTDTQYF. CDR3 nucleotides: TGTGCCAGCAGTGACTCGTCTCCGGGCGGGACAGGGACAGATACGCAGTATTTT.